The text below deals with one T cell receptor (beta chain). No antigen is known for it. This sample was included in a study of PD-L1 blockade in urothelial cancer. Overall study: The researchers analyzed blood 3 weeks (second dose) and 6 weeks after treatment start. Blood samples had a median of approximately 150,000 T cells, roughly 83,000 unique TCRs, and clonality approximately 0.08.

V lost 6 bases, J lost 4 bases, and 8 bases stayed unmatched. CDR1 is MNHEY and CDR2 is SVGAGI in the germline V gene. CDR3 length: 15 amino acids. Study outcomes and limitations: Clones that were tumor-associated expanded more in the blood of durable-benefit patients at 3 weeks.

The time point: peripheral blood 6 weeks after treatment start. Sequenced by immunoSEQ multiplex PCR; TCRdb stores in-frame clones only, minus some. The sample yields some 120,000 clones, roughly 82% seen once. This clonotype was obtained from a man aged 50-60 years with urothelial cancer. The rearrangement joins TRBV6-5 to TRBJ1-1, with 10 nucleotides matching TRBD1. Sequences were derived from PBMCs, sampled around atezolizumab (anti-PD-L1) treatment. The CDR3 sequence: CASRRTGGFVTEAFF. The CDR3 coding sequence is TGTGCCAGCAGACGGACAGGGGGGTTTGTCACTGAAGCTTTCTTT.